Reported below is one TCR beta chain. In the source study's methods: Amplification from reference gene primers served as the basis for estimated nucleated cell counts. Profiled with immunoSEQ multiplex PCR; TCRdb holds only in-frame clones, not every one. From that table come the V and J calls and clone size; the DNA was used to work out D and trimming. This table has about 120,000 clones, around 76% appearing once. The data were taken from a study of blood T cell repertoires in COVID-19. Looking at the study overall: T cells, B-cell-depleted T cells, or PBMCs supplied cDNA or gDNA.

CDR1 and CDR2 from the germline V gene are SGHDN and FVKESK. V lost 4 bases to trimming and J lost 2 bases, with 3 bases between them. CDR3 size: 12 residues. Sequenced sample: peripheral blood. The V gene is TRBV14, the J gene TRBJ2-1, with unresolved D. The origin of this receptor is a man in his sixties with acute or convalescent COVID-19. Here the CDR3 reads CASSLTYNEQFF. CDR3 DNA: TGTGCCAGCAGCCTTACCTACAATGAGCAGTTCTTC. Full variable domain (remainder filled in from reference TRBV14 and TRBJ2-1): EAGVTQFPSHSVIEKGQTVTLRCDPISGHDNLYWYRRVMGKEIKFLLHFVKESKQDESGMPNNRFLAERTGGTYSTLKVQPAELEDSGVYFCASSLTYNEQFFGPGTRLTVL.